The entry below describes one TCR beta chain. The antigen is undetermined. Healthy bone marrow donors made up the donors. The data were taken from a study of cytomegalovirus exposure and HLA in healthy donors. Overall study findings and caveats: A later analysis found common viral pathogens apparently linked to several of the most significant clusters. The study reported that TCR beta sequences accurately predicted HLA-A and HLA-B alleles in most subjects. Associated with cytomegalovirus, according to the listing, were 150 to 200 TCR beta chains.

The CDR3 runs 17 residues. V was pared by 6 bases and J by 0 bases, with 19 bases between. Per germline, CDR1 MNHEY and CDR2 SMNVEV (reference sequence). The primer mix had 60 Vbeta and 13 Jbeta primers. TCRdb's copy holds only in-frame clones and misses some; the assay was immunoSEQ multiplex PCR. The data show around 67,000 clones, 55% to 80% seen once. What was sequenced was PBMCs. The rearrangement joins TRBV27 to TRBJ2-3; TRBD2 is a possible D gene (6 bases). The sequence derives from a woman between 50 and 59 years old in good health and CMV-seronegative. This chain's CDR3 is CASRTRLTRSSTDTQYF. The CDR3 coding sequence is TGTGCCAGCAGGACTAGGCTTACCCGTTCTAGCACAGATACGCAGTATTTT.